These 3 T cell receptor beta chains were all obtained from the same sample, sequenced in a study of Tregs in tolerant kidney transplant recipients. Mixed chimerism was transient after nonmyeloablative marrow transplants from related graft donors. TCRdb keeps only in-frame clones here, not all; method: immunoSEQ multiplex PCR. The sample has fewer than 55,000 clones, approximately 89% seen once. The sample here was CD8+ T cells from blood (PBMCs), taken 12 months after the transplant. These receptors were obtained from a human patient who received a combined kidney and bone marrow transplant. The T cells may come from the graft donor.

The rearrangement uses TRBV9 and TRBJ2-1; no clear D. This CDR3 region has 13 residues. V was clipped by 5 bases and J by 7 bases, with 13 bases between them. CDR1 SGDLS and CDR2 YYNGEE come from the germline V gene. The CDR3 DNA reads as TGTGCCAGCAGAGCTGTTAGTGAGAATGAGCAGTTCTTC. Amino acids: CASRAVSENEQFF. Variable domain in full (rest from reference TRBV9 and TRBJ2-1): DSGVTQTPKHLITATGQRVTLRCSPRSGDLSVYWYQQSLDQGLQFLIQYYNGEERAKGNILERFSAQQFPDLHSELNLSSLELGDSALYFCASRAVSENEQFFGPGTRLTVL.

The chain links TRBV25-1 to TRBJ1-5; 8 bases line up with TRBD1. With V trimmed by 8 bases and J by 5 bases, 8 bases remained unmatched. CDR3 length equals 14 residues. Germline CDR1 is MGHDK and CDR2 is SYGVNS. The CDR3 bases are TGTGCCAGCGGAGGGACAGGCAAAGATCAGCCCCAGCATTTT. Protein: CASGGTGKDQPQHF. The complete variable domain, with remaining parts taken from reference TRBV25-1 and TRBJ1-5, reads EADIYQTPRYLVIGTGKKITLECSQTMGHDKMYWYQQDPGMELHLIHYSYGVNSTEKGDLSSESTVSRIRTEHFPLTLESARPSHTSQYLCASGGTGKDQPQHFGDGTRLSIL.

The V and J genes are TRBV5-8 and TRBJ2-7, with a weak D call TRBD2 (7 bases). Germline V gives CDR1 SGHTS, CDR2 YDEGEE. The CDR3 spans 16 residues. The V end was cut by 0 bases, the J end by 3 bases, with 16 bases between. The CDR3: CASSLGAGEGIYEQYF. The CDR3 coding sequence is TGTGCCAGCAGCTTGGGTGCAGGGGAGGGGATCTACGAGCAGTACTTC.